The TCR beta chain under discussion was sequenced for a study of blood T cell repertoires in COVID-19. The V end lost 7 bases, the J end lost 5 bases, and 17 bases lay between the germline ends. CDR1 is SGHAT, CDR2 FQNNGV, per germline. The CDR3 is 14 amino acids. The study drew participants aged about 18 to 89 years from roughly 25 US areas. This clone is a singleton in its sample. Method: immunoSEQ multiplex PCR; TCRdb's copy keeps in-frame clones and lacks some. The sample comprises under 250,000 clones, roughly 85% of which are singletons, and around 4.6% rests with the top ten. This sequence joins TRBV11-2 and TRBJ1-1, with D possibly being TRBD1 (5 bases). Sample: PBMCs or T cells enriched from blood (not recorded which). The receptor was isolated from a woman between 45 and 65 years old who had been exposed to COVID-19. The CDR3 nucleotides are TGTGCCAGCACTAGGGGAGGGAGGAGTACTGAAGCTTTCTTT. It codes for CASTRGGRSTEAFF.